This TCR beta chain comes out of a study of T cell repertoires in cytomegalovirus infection. Turning to the study itself: Indications of both CMV infection and matching HLA type were provided by public TCR beta signatures. Overall study results and limits: Carriers of CMV plus the relevant HLA were identified by cumulative public TCR beta family frequency.

Looked up from germline, CDR1 is SGHNT and CDR2 is YYREEE (reference sequence). The CDR3 has 15 residues. A note on this clonotype: The antigen is undetermined. The junction shows a germline mismatch at one end, possibly a read error.

TCRdb re-analysed the reads in MiXCR, keeping a single row per CDR3 protein. The profile shows 900,000 to 950,000 distinct CDR3 sequences, more than 25% of them singletons. The specimen was cultured CD8+ T cells from PBMCs, collected from culture after CMV antigen stimulation. The sequence was collected from a human donor in good health (CMV status not recorded). Some clones in this sample may be carry-over from other donors' samples. The chain joins TRBV5-4 to TRBJ1-2, with D uncertain. The CDR3 bases are TGTGTCAGCAGCTTGTGGGCCGTTTCTAGAGGTGGCTACACCTTC. Encoded protein: CVSSLWAVSRGGYTF.